Below, 12 T cell receptor beta chains from the same sample are listed, as sequenced in a study of T cells in Graves' hyperthyroidism and ophthalmopathy. There were TCR beta CDR3 regions amplified from RNA transcripts. The HTBI primer set drove a first-round RT-PCR of the TCR CDR3. Via MiXCR, TCRdb re-called the multiplex PCR reads, giving one row per CDR3 protein. This sample yields hundreds of thousands of distinct CDR3 sequences, of which roughly 15% are seen a single time; around 4.5% belongs to the top ten. The material sequenced was blood. These receptors originate from a woman between 40 and 50 years old with Graves' ophthalmopathy.

At least ten counts were recorded for this clonotype. This chain connects TRBV20-1 to TRBJ1-1, with 7 bases identical to TRBD1. This CDR3 has 14 residues. The trim removed 1 base at V and 5 bases at J, leaving 7 bases unmatched. Per the germline V gene, CDR1 is DFQATT and CDR2 is SNEGSKA (reference sequence). The CDR3 DNA is TGCAGTGCTAGAGGCGGGCAGGGGGAGACTGAAGCTTTCTTT. It specifies CSARGGQGETEAFF.

This clonotype has a count of ten or more. This chain connects TRBV7-3 to TRBJ2-7, with TRBD2 matching 8 bases. The CDR3 extends over 14 amino acids. Losses at the gene ends were 1 base for V and 2 bases for J; bases not matched to a gene: 1. Looked up from germline, CDR1 is SGHTA and CDR2 is FQGTGA. Here the CDR3 reads CASSLIAGTYEQYF. CDR3 DNA: TGTGCCAGCAGCTTAATAGCGGGGACCTACGAGCAGTACTTC.

The chain joins TRBV28 to TRBJ1-1; TRBD1 matches at 8 bases. CDR3 length equals 14 residues. The germline V gene encodes CDR1 MDHEN and CDR2 SYDVKM. The J segment lost 6 bases and the V segment lost 7 bases, leaving 10 bases of the junction unmatched. CDR3 bases: TGTGCCAGCAAGACTCAGGGGGCGATCGCTGAAGCTTTCTTT. This encodes CASKTQGAIAEAFF.

The sample holds many counts of this clonotype. The chain carries TRBV29-1 and TRBJ2-7, with TRBD2 identical over 10 bases. Germline V gene data show CDR1 as SQVTM and CDR2 as ANQGSEA. CDR3 size: 15 residues. V lost 1 base, J lost 5 bases, and 8 bases stayed unmatched. The CDR3 reads CSVEASGTSVNEQYF. The CDR3 coding sequence is TGCAGCGTTGAAGCCTCCGGGACTAGCGTCAACGAGCAGTACTTC.

The rearrangement uses TRBV20-1 and TRBJ2-7; D not resolved. Germline V gene lookup returns CDR1 DFQATT and CDR2 SNEGSKA (reference sequence). The V and J ends lost 6 bases and 1 base respectively, with 7 bases between them. CDR3 size: 11 residues. The CDR3, as DNA: TGCAGTGCGTCAGTTTCCTACGAGCAGTACTTC. Translated, it gives CSASVSYEQYF.

In this sample, this clonotype turned up many times. The chain recombines TRBV19 with TRBJ2-2; D uncertain. With 6 bases removed from V and 0 bases from J, the gap between germline ends came to 14 bases. Germline CDR1 LNHDA, CDR2 SQIVND (reference sequence). The CDR3 consists of 16 residues. As DNA, the CDR3 is TGTGCCAGTAGCCCCCCCCCTCCGGCGAACACCGGGGAGCTGTTTTTT. This encodes CASSPPPPANTGELFF.

This clonotype was recorded many times. The genes are TRBV28 and TRBJ2-7; tentative D call: TRBD2 (6 bases). CDR3 size: 13 residues. Germline values: CDR1 MDHEN, CDR2 SYDVKM. Trimming cost V 10 bases and J 2 bases, with 15 bases left between them. The CDR3 is CATMGGIPYEQYF. Written as DNA, the CDR3 is TGTGCCACCATGGGGGGTATCCCCTACGAGCAGTACTTC. Complete variable domain (other parts from reference TRBV28 and TRBJ2-7): DVKVTQSSRYLVKRTGEKVFLECVQDMDHENMFWYRQDPGLGLRLIYFSYDVKMKEKGDIPEGYSVSREKKERFSLILESASTNQTSMYLCATMGGIPYEQYFGPGTRLTVT.

The V and J genes are TRBV7-4 and TRBJ2-2, with D possibly matching TRBD2 (5 bases). Trimming took off 5 bases at V and 7 bases at J, with 17 bases between the two ends. The CDR3 length is 15 residues. CDR1 SGHVT and CDR2 SQSDAQ come from the germline V gene. The CDR3 nucleotides read TGTGCCAGCAGCCCGGGCCCCCCTGAGGGCGGGGAGCTGTTTTTT. This translates into CASSPGPPEGGELFF.

This clonotype was counted many times. The chain has TRBV12-3 or TRBV12-4 and TRBJ1-3; D is uncertain. The CDR3 spans 14 residues. CDR3 sequence (DNA): TGTGTTAGCAGAGGTTTAAGCTCTGGAAACACCATATATTTT. This sequence encodes CVSRGLSSGNTIYF.

This clonotype appeared many times. The rearrangement joins TRBV19 to TRBJ2-7; 8 bases are a match to TRBD1. The V and J ends lost 7 bases and 4 bases, in that order; junction bases with no gene match: 9. CDR3 size: 14 residues. CDR1 LNHDA and CDR2 SQIVND come from the germline V gene (reference sequence). The CDR3 region has the DNA TGTGCCAGTACCGAGACAGGGGACGAATACGAGCAGTACTTC. Encoded protein: CASTETGDEYEQYF.

The V call is TRBV12-3 or TRBV12-4, the J call TRBJ1-5; possibly TRBD1 for D (5 bases). Trimming took off 1 base at V and 5 bases at J, with 9 bases between the two ends. The length of the CDR3 is 14 residues. The DNA for the CDR3 is TGTGCCAGCAGTTTAGAAGGGGTGCATCAGCCCCAGCATTTT. Translation: CASSLEGVHQPQHF.

Remarks on this clonotype: Germline is not matched at one junction end, which may reflect a read error. The CDR3 spells CASSQGPGTGGKF. The CDR3 nucleotides read TGTGCCAGCAGCCAAGGACCCGGGACAGGGGGTAAATTT. The chain recombines TRBV3-1 with TRBJ1-1; the match to TRBD1 covers 11 bases. The CDR3 length is 13 residues. Germline V gives CDR1 LGHDT, CDR2 YNNKEL (reference sequence). The full variable domain, its missing parts supplied by reference TRBV3-1 and TRBJ1-1, is DTAVSQTPKYLVTQMGNDKSIKCEQNLGHDTMYWYKQDSKKFLKIMFSYNNKELIINETVPNRFSPKSPDKAHLNLHINSLELGDSAVYFCASSQGPGTGGKFGQGTRLTVV.